These 8 T cell receptor beta chains originate from one sample sequenced in a study of cytomegalovirus exposure and HLA in healthy donors. TCRdb keeps only in-frame clones here, not all; method: immunoSEQ multiplex PCR. This sample has about 73,000 clones; around 90% occur once, and the top ten carry 3% to 4.5%. Sequencing was done on a sample of PBMCs. The receptors were sampled from a woman aged 18-29 years in good health and CMV-seropositive.

V gene TRBV19 combines with J gene TRBJ1-4; 8 nucleotides line up with TRBD1. V lost 4 bases to trimming and J lost 8 bases; unmatched junction nucleotides: 6. Germline values: CDR1 LNHDA, CDR2 SQIVND (reference sequence). The CDR3 has 14 residues. CDR3 residues: CASSTTGVDEKLFF. In nucleotides, the CDR3 is TGTGCCAGTAGTACGACAGGGGTGGACGAAAAACTGTTTTTT. Based on the CDR3 plus reference TRBV19 and TRBJ1-4, the full variable domain is DGGITQSPKYLFRKEGQNVTLSCEQNLNHDAMYWYRQDPGQGLRLIYYSQIVNDFQKGDIAEGYSVSREKKESFPLTVTSAQKNPTAFYLCASSTTGVDEKLFFGSGTQLSVL.

The chain joins TRBV19 to TRBJ2-7; D may be TRBD1 (6 bases). CDR3 length: 13 residues. Germline CDR1 LNHDA, CDR2 SQIVND (reference sequence). Trimming removed 3 bases from V and 4 bases from J, with 10 bases in between. CDR3 in DNA: TGTGCCAGTAGTATGACAGGTGGATACGAGCAGTACTTC. Its translation: CASSMTGGYEQYF.

The chain carries TRBV4-1 and TRBJ1-2, with TRBD1 as a possible D gene (6 bases). The V gene's germline CDR1 is MGHRA and CDR2 YSYEKL. There are 14 residues in the CDR3. V was cut by 2 bases and J by 6 bases, with 13 bases left in between. This CDR3 is CASSQPRQADGYTF. The CDR3 DNA sequence: TGCGCCAGCAGCCAACCCAGACAGGCCGATGGCTACACCTTC.

The chain joins TRBV29-1 to TRBJ2-7, with D possibly being TRBD1 (6 bases). CDR1 is SQVTM and CDR2 is ANQGSEA in the germline V gene. The CDR3 sequence is 14 residues long. The ends were cut back, 4 bases at V and 1 base at J, with 14 bases in the middle. In DNA, the CDR3 is TGCAGCGTTGTGTCGATAGGGGGATCCTACGAGCAGTACTTC. Translation: CSVVSIGGSYEQYF.

The chain uses TRBV11-3 and TRBJ2-3; TRBD1 is a possible D gene (6 bases). V was pared by 4 bases and J by 2 bases, with 16 bases between. The CDR3 sequence is 16 residues long. Per germline, CDR1 SGHNT and CDR2 YENEEA. The CDR3 spells CASSYTGNVNTDTQYF. The CDR3 nucleotides read TGTGCCAGCAGCTACACAGGGAATGTTAACACAGATACGCAGTATTTT.

The count of this clone is one. This chain links TRBV5-1 with TRBJ2-7; no firm D call. V lost 5 bases and J 4 bases, leaving 13 bases between the germline ends. Looked up from germline, CDR1 is SGHRS and CDR2 is YFSETQ. The CDR3 contains 13 residues. DNA for the CDR3: TGCGCCAGCAGAAGAACTGAACCTTACGAGCAGTACTTC. Translating it yields CASRRTEPYEQYF.

The chain couples TRBV4-2 to TRBJ2-1; D may be TRBD1 (5 bases). Germline CDR1 reads LGHNA; CDR2 reads YNFKEQ. V shed 1 base and J shed 8 bases, with 15 bases lying between them. The CDR3 runs 15 residues. CDR3 loop: CASSQVGQGRDEQFF. The CDR3 coding sequence is TGTGCCAGCAGCCAAGTAGGGCAGGGCCGCGATGAGCAGTTCTTC.

This clone was seen repeatedly, ten times or more. The rearrangement links TRBV4-1 to TRBJ1-5; 7 bases line up with TRBD1. The trim removed 4 bases at V and 3 bases at J, leaving 6 bases unmatched. The CDR3 has 15 amino acids. Germline values: CDR1 MGHRA, CDR2 YSYEKL. The CDR3 protein is CASSRSGTDNQPQHF. In nucleotides, the CDR3 is TGCGCCAGCAGCCGGTCAGGGACAGACAATCAGCCCCAGCATTTT.